The 3 T cell receptor beta chains given below trace back to one sample, sequenced in a study of blood T cell repertoires in COVID-19. Repertoires were generated with immunoSEQ multiplex PCR, while TCRdb's copy carries only in-frame clones and drops some. The repertoire has about 230,000 clones, about 91% of them found once; the top ten carry roughly 2.4%. The sample comprised PBMCs or T cells enriched from blood (not recorded which). These receptors all come from a woman aged 40-49 years with acute COVID-19.

This clone turned up a few times. The rearrangement links TRBV6-2 or TRBV6-3 to TRBJ2-3, with TRBD2 matching 11 bases. Trimming cost V 5 bases and J 3 bases; bases outside gene matches: 7. Germline V gene data show CDR1 as MNHEY and CDR2 as SVGEGT. CDR3 length: 16 residues. DNA of the CDR3: TGTGCCAGCAGTACTAGCGGGAGATCGGTGACAGATACGCAGTATTTT. Translated: CASSTSGRSVTDTQYF.

The genes are TRBV11-2 and TRBJ1-6; TRBD1 matches at 11 bases. The CDR3 consists of 19 residues. Germline CDR1 reads SGHAT; CDR2 reads FQNNGV. The junction had 12 bases not matched to a gene; V was cut back by 4 bases and J by 4 bases. This chain's CDR3 is CASSWIVDGTGGYNSPLHF. CDR3 coding DNA: TGTGCCAGCAGCTGGATCGTTGACGGGACAGGGGGTTATAATTCACCCCTCCACTTT.

This clone was seen once. This chain uses TRBV6-2 or TRBV6-3 with TRBJ1-2; TRBD1 matches 8 bases. V lost 4 bases and J lost 4; bases outside the gene matches: 8. The CDR3 is 15 amino acids. Germline assignment: CDR1 MNHEY and CDR2 SVGEGT. CDR3 amino acids: CASSLDSTGAYGYTF. The CDR3 DNA sequence: TGTGCCAGCAGTTTAGACTCGACAGGGGCCTATGGCTACACCTTC.